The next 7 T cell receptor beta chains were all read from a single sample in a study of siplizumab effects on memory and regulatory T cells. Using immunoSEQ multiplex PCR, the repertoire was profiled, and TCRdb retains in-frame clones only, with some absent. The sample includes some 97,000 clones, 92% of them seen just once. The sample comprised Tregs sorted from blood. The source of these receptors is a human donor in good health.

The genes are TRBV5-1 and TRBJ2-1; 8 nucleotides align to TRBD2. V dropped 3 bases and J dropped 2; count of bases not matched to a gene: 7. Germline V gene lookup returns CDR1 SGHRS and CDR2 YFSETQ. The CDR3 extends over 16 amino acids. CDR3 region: CASSSSAGDTYNEQFF. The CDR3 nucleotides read TGCGCCAGCAGCTCTTCAGCGGGAGATACCTACAATGAGCAGTTCTTC.

The chain's CDR3 is CASSTGTANIQYF. In nucleotides, the CDR3 is TGTGCCAGCAGTACCGGGACAGCCAACATTCAGTACTTC. This chain joins TRBV11-2 and TRBJ2-4, with 7 positions matching TRBD1. This CDR3 is 13 amino acids long. From germline, CDR1 is SGHAT and CDR2 FQNNGV. V was pared by 6 bases and J by 7 bases, with 6 bases of the junction left unmatched.

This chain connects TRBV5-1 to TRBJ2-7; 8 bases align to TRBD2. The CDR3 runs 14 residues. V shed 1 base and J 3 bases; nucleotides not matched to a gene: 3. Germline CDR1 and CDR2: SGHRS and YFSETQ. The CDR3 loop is CASSLSLAGYEQYF. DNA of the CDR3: TGCGCCAGCAGCTTGTCCCTAGCGGGCTACGAGCAGTACTTC.

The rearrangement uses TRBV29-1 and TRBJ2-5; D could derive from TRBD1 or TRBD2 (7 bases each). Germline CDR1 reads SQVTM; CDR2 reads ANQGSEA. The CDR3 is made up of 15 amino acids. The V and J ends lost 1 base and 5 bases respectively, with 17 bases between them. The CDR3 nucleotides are TGCAGCGTTGAAGGGGGGACAGAGGGGGGGGAGACCCAGTACTTC. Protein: CSVEGGTEGGETQYF.

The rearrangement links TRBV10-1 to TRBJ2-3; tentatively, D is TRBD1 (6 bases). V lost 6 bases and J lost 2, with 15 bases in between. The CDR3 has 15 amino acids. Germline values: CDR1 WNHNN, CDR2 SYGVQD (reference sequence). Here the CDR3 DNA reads TGCGCCAGCAGCGGCGATGGGGGCTCCACAGATACGCAGTATTTT. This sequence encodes CASSGDGGSTDTQYF.

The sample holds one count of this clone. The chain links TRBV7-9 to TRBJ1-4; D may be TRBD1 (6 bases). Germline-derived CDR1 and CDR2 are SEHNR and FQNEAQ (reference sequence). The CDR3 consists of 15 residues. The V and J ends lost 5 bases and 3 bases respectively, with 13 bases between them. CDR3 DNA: TGTGCCAGCAGCCTAACAGGGCAAGCTAATGAAAAACTGTTTTTT. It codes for CASSLTGQANEKLFF. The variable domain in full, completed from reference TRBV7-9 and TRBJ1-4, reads DTGVSQNPRHKITKRGQNVTFRCDPISEHNRLYWYRQTLGQGPEFLTYFQNEAQLEKSRLLSDRFSAERPKGSFSTLEIQRTEQGDSAMYLCASSLTGQANEKLFFGSGTQLSVL.

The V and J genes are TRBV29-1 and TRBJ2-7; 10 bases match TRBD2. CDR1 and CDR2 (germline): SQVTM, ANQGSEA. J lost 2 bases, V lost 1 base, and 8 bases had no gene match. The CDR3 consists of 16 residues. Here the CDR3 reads CSVEGTSGTHPYEQYF. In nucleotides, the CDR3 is TGCAGCGTTGAAGGGACTAGCGGAACCCACCCCTACGAGCAGTACTTC.